The 2 T cell receptor beta chains given below trace back to one sample, sequenced in a study of blood T cell repertoires in COVID-19. The table came from immunoSEQ multiplex PCR; TCRdb's copy has only in-frame clones and leaves some out. The table lists 150,000 to 200,000 clones, roughly 80% of them singletons. The specimen was peripheral blood. These TCRs come from a middle-aged woman with COVID-19, enrolled during active disease.

This clone was seen a single time. The chain is built from TRBV21-1 and TRBJ1-3; TRBD1 reflects the table's D call only, with no check against the DNA. TRBV21-1 is assigned pseudogene status. The CDR3 consists of 11 residues. DNA of the CDR3: TGTGCCAGCAGACAGGGTGACACCATATATTTT. This sequence encodes CASRQGDTIYF.

This clone was counted once. The chain links TRBV18 to TRBJ2-5, with TRBD2 matching over 9 bases. V shed 8 bases and J 5 bases; nucleotides not matched to a gene: 12. CDR3 length: 15 residues. Per germline, CDR1 KGHSH and CDR2 LQKENI. The CDR3 loop is CASARTSEVMETQYF. The CDR3 DNA sequence: TGTGCCAGCGCCCGGACTAGCGAGGTCATGGAGACCCAGTACTTC.